The 27 T cell receptor beta chains listed next were all sequenced from one sample in a study of blood T cell repertoires in COVID-19. This table comes from immunoSEQ multiplex PCR, and its TCRdb copy is limited to in-frame clones, with some not included. The sample records around 190,000 clones, approximately 90% being singletons. Sequenced sample: peripheral blood. The receptors originated from a man aged 50 to 60 with COVID-19, enrolled during active disease.

The rearrangement links TRBV28 to TRBJ2-7; 7 bases match TRBD1. V was pared by 4 bases and J by 5 bases, with 11 bases of the junction left unmatched. Germline values: CDR1 MDHEN, CDR2 SYDVKM. This CDR3 comprises 15 residues. CDR3 residues: CASSSPGDSRNEQYF. The CDR3 bases are TGTGCCAGCAGTTCACCAGGGGACAGTAGGAACGAGCAGTACTTC.

The chain uses TRBV19 and TRBJ1-2; TRBD1 is a possible D gene (6 bases). V lost 7 bases and J 3 bases, leaving 15 bases between the germline ends. The CDR3 sequence is 14 residues long. CDR1 LNHDA and CDR2 SQIVND come from the germline V gene (reference sequence). CDR3 sequence reads: CASTQTGVDYGYTF. The CDR3 region has the DNA TGTGCCAGTACCCAGACAGGAGTTGACTATGGCTACACCTTC.

On this clone itself: Germline is not matched at one junction end, which may reflect a read error. The CDR3 is CASSLGSGTQETQYF. The DNA of the CDR3 is TGTGCTAGCAGCTTAGGGTCGGGAACCCAAGAGACCCAGTACTTC. The chain links TRBV7-7 to TRBJ2-5; TRBD2 might be the D (5 bases). This CDR3 has 15 amino acids. Per the germline V gene, CDR1 is SSHAT and CDR2 is FNYEAQ (reference sequence).

The V gene is TRBV7-2, the J gene TRBJ1-5; D is unresolved. Germline V gene sequence: CDR1 SGHTA, CDR2 FQGNSA. V dropped 5 bases and J dropped 6 bases, with 8 bases sitting between them. The CDR3 runs 12 residues. The CDR3 here is CASSPPGQPQHF. As DNA, the CDR3 is TGTGCCAGCAGCCCCCCCGGTCAGCCCCAGCATTTT.

V and J are TRBV18 and TRBJ2-5; D perhaps matches TRBD1 (5 bases). Looked up from germline, CDR1 is KGHSH and CDR2 is LQKENI. V was trimmed by 1 base and J by 3 bases, leaving 21 bases between them. The CDR3 is made up of 18 amino acids. CDR3 nucleotides: TGTGCCAGCTCACCACTAAAGGGGTCCACGCCCCTGGAAGAGACCCAGTACTTC. Amino acid sequence: CASSPLKGSTPLEETQYF.

The genes are TRBV10-3 and TRBJ2-3, with TRBD2 identical over 9 bases. The CDR3 totals 13 residues. CDR1 is ENHRY and CDR2 is SYGVKD in the germline V gene. The V gene end was trimmed by 7 bases and the J gene end by 1 base; junction bases not matched to a gene: 0. CDR3 bases: TGTGCCATCACTAGCGGGGGCACAGATACGCAGTATTTT. This codes for CAITSGGTDTQYF.

In its sample, this clone was seen once. This rearrangement joins TRBV4-3 to TRBJ2-3; D perhaps matches TRBD1 (6 bases). V was pared by 4 bases and J by 5 bases, with 19 bases between. The CDR3 has 16 amino acids. Germline V gene sequence: CDR1 LGHNA, CDR2 YSLEER. In DNA form, the CDR3 reads TGCGCCAGCAGCCTACAAGGCACAGGGTGGGAAGATACGCAGTATTTT. Translating it yields CASSLQGTGWEDTQYF.

V gene TRBV12-3 or TRBV12-4 combines with J gene TRBJ2-3; D is ambiguous. Trimming stripped 7 bases from V and 6 bases from J, with 11 bases between. This CDR3 has 12 residues. DNA for the CDR3: TGTGCCAGCACCCCAGTGAGGGATACGCAGTATTTT. Amino acid sequence: CASTPVRDTQYF.

This rearrangement joins TRBV19 to TRBJ1-5, with D possibly TRBD1 on 5 matching bases. The CDR3 totals 15 residues. Germline assignment: CDR1 LNHDA and CDR2 SQIVND (reference sequence). Trimming removed 2 bases at V and 3 bases at J, with 11 bases between. The CDR3 coding sequence is TGTGCCAGTAGTATAATCAGGGATTTCAATCAGCCCCAGCATTTT. It is translated as CASSIIRDFNQPQHF.

The J gene is TRBJ1-2, the V gene TRBV5-1; 8 nucleotides line up with TRBD1. Germline assignment: CDR1 SGHRS and CDR2 YFSETQ. The CDR3 has 13 residues. Trimming cost V 1 base and J 13 bases; bases outside gene matches: 9. The CDR3 DNA reads as TGCGCCAGCAGCTTGAGTCGAGGACAGGGTTCCACCTTC. Its translation: CASSLSRGQGSTF.

Here the CDR3 DNA reads TGTGCCTGGAGTGTACGACAGATGGATTCACCCCTCCACTTT. Translation: CAWSVRQMDSPLHF. The genes are TRBV30 and TRBJ1-6, with D possibly being TRBD1 (5 bases). The CDR3 consists of 14 residues. The V gene's germline CDR1 is GTSNPN and CDR2 SVGIG (reference sequence). Trimming left V 0 bases short and J 8 bases short, with 11 bases between. Together with reference TRBV30 and TRBJ1-6, the CDR3 gives the full variable domain: SQTIHQWPATLVQPVGSPLSLECTVEGTSNPNLYWYRQAAGRGLQLLFYSVGIGQISSEVPQNLSASRPQDRQFILSSKKLLLSDSGFYLCAWSVRQMDSPLHFGNGTRLTVT.

Here the CDR3 reads CAISDVGLAVNEQFF. The CDR3 DNA sequence: TGTGCCATCAGTGACGTGGGACTAGCGGTCAATGAGCAGTTCTTC. This chain uses TRBV10-3 with TRBJ2-1; 11 bases align to TRBD2. With V trimmed by 3 bases and J by 6 bases, 4 bases remained unmatched. Germline loops: CDR1 ENHRY, CDR2 SYGVKD. The CDR3 contains 15 residues.

This clone was picked up a small number of times. V usage is TRBV4-2 and J usage is TRBJ1-5, with 7 bases aligning to TRBD1. In germline, CDR1 is LGHNA, CDR2 YNFKEQ. The CDR3 loop spans 16 amino acids. Unmatched junction bases numbered 6, after V lost 3 bases and J lost 1 base. CDR3: CASSHAGQRSNQPQHF. The CDR3 coding sequence is TGTGCCAGCAGCCACGCGGGACAGCGAAGCAATCAGCCCCAGCATTTT.

The genes are TRBV3-1 (or the pseudogene TRBV3-2) and TRBJ1-1; D possibly corresponds to TRBD1 (5 bases). Germline-derived CDR1 and CDR2 are LGHDT and YNNKEL (reference sequence). Trimming removed 3 bases from V and 4 bases from J, with 12 bases in between. This CDR3 is built from 14 residues. In DNA form, the CDR3 reads TGTGCCAGCAGCCAGATGGGGGGGAGCACTGAAGCTTTCTTT. It specifies CASSQMGGSTEAFF.

The rearrangement joins TRBV5-6 to TRBJ2-1; D is possibly TRBD1 or TRBD2 (10 bases each). Deletions cut 3 bases from V and 4 bases from J, with 26 bases between. The CDR3 extends over 19 amino acids. CDR1 and CDR2 (germline): SGHDT, YYEEEE. For the CDR3, the DNA is TGTGCCAGCAGCTCCCGGGACAGGGGATTACTAGCGGGGTACAATGAGCAGTTCTTC. Its translation: CASSSRDRGLLAGYNEQFF.

The rearrangement joins TRBV7-3 to TRBJ2-7; 12 positions match TRBD2. This CDR3 region has 15 residues. V lost 7 bases to trimming and J lost 2 bases; unmatched junction nucleotides: 6. Germline V CDR1 and CDR2: SGHTA, FQGTGA. This chain's CDR3 is CASTMGLAGTYEQYF. The CDR3 nucleotides are TGTGCCAGCACCATGGGACTAGCGGGTACCTACGAGCAGTACTTC.

CDR3 sequence: CASSPGGGGRASYEQYF. The CDR3 region has the DNA TGTGCCAGCAGCCCAGGGGGTGGCGGGAGGGCTTCCTACGAGCAGTACTTC. This chain uses TRBV7-9 with TRBJ2-7, with 9 bases lining up with TRBD2. The CDR3 has 17 amino acids. Trimming removed 5 bases from V and 1 base from J; junction bases left unmatched: 12. Germline V gene data show CDR1 as SEHNR and CDR2 as FQNEAQ (reference sequence).

This sequence joins TRBV7-9 and TRBJ2-7; 8 nucleotides agree with TRBD1. Germline V gene sequence: CDR1 SEHNR, CDR2 FQNEAQ (reference sequence). V lost 2 bases and J lost 2; bases outside the gene matches: 5. This CDR3 is built from 15 residues. The CDR3, as DNA: TGTGCCAGCAGCTTAATCGGACAGGGCCCCTACGAGCAGTACTTC. This translates into CASSLIGQGPYEQYF.

V usage is TRBV6-6 and J usage is TRBJ2-2; 9 nucleotides agree with TRBD2. Germline CDR1 MNHNY, CDR2 SVGAGI (reference sequence). The CDR3 length is 16 residues. Unmatched junction bases numbered 4, after V lost 0 bases and J lost 5 bases. The CDR3: CASSYSSGGLTGELFF. Written as DNA, the CDR3 is TGTGCCAGCAGTTACTCGAGCGGGGGGCTTACCGGGGAGCTGTTTTTT.

CDR3 DNA sequence: TGTGCCAGTAGGGCACAGGGTTTGAACACTGAAGCTTTCTTT. Translation gives CASRAQGLNTEAFF. This rearrangement joins TRBV19 to TRBJ1-1, with TRBD1 as a possible D gene (6 bases). CDR1 and CDR2 from the germline V gene are LNHDA and SQIVND (reference sequence). This CDR3 comprises 14 residues. V was shortened by 6 bases and J by 0 bases, with 11 bases between the two germline ends.

The chain joins TRBV19 to TRBJ2-1; D remains ambiguous. The germline V gene has CDR1 LNHDA and CDR2 SQIVND (reference sequence). The CDR3 length is 14 residues. With 1 base removed from V and 6 bases from J, the gap between germline ends came to 10 bases. CDR3: CASSIGGLSNEQFF. For the CDR3, the DNA is TGTGCCAGTAGTATAGGAGGCCTATCCAATGAGCAGTTCTTC.

Only one count was recorded for this clone. The chain combines TRBV5-1 with TRBJ2-6; TRBD2 matches at 10 bases. V shed 4 bases and J 0 bases; nucleotides not matched to a gene: 7. The germline CDR1 and CDR2 sequences are SGHRS and YFSETQ. The length of the CDR3 is 18 residues. CDR3 protein: CASSVIAGGISGANVLTF. The CDR3 bases are TGCGCCAGCAGCGTCATAGCGGGAGGTATCTCTGGGGCCAACGTCCTGACTTTC.

This clone was seen a handful of times. The gene calls are TRBV6-5 and TRBJ2-5, with D maybe TRBD1 (5 bases). This CDR3 is built from 13 residues. V was trimmed by 7 bases and J by 5 bases, leaving 14 bases between them. From germline, CDR1 is MNHEY and CDR2 SVGAGI. Here the CDR3 DNA reads TGTGCCAGCAATCCCAGGGTCTGGGAGACCCAGTACTTC. This translates into CASNPRVWETQYF.

V is TRBV4-2 and J is TRBJ2-5; 11 bases are a match to TRBD2. The CDR3 sequence is 16 residues long. V was clipped by 4 bases and J by 1 base; unmatched bases: 5. Germline assignment: CDR1 LGHNA and CDR2 YNFKEQ. The CDR3 protein is CASSRRLAGTQETQYF. The DNA for the CDR3 is TGTGCCAGCAGCCGAAGACTAGCGGGGACCCAAGAGACCCAGTACTTC.

V is TRBV5-4 and J is TRBJ1-2; TRBD1 matches 7 bases. Germline assignment: CDR1 SGHNT and CDR2 YYREEE (reference sequence). V lost 4 bases and J lost 4; bases outside the gene matches: 1. The CDR3 length is 12 residues. DNA for the CDR3: TGTGCCAGCAGCCAGGGGGGCTATGGCTACACCTTC. It specifies CASSQGGYGYTF.

CDR3 in amino acids: CASSLVSGGAAGELFF. CDR3 DNA sequence: TGTGCCAGCAGCTTAGTTTCAGGGGGCGCCGCCGGGGAGCTGTTTTTT. V gene TRBV11-1 combines with J gene TRBJ2-2; 8 nucleotides agree with TRBD1. V gave up 1 base and J gave up 6 bases; unmatched junction bases: 7. CDR1 is SGHAT, CDR2 FQDESV, per germline (reference sequence). This CDR3 is 16 amino acids long.

This clone was picked up one time. This chain uses TRBV19 with TRBJ2-2; 13 nucleotides match TRBD2. The CDR3 has 16 residues. The V and J ends lost 5 bases and 6 bases, in that order; junction bases with no gene match: 6. CDR1 is LNHDA and CDR2 is SQIVND in the germline V gene (reference sequence). CDR3 region: CASSQTSGRASGELFF. The CDR3 DNA reads TGTGCCAGTAGTCAAACTAGCGGGAGGGCGTCCGGGGAGCTGTTTTTT.